This TCR beta chain was documented in a study of blood T cell repertoires in COVID-19. All recovered Cohort 3 donors got two negative PCRs, got clearance, or saw symptom resolution. Assay: immunoSEQ multiplex PCR; the TCRdb copy retains only in-frame clones and omits some. Altogether about 180,000 clones are present, about nine tenths being singletons, with the ten largest covering roughly 10%. This clone occurred once. The ends were cut back, 4 bases at V and 3 bases at J, with 5 bases in the middle. The CDR3 has 12 amino acids. Germline V lookup: CDR1 SGHVS, CDR2 FNYEAQ. V is TRBV7-6 and J is TRBJ2-3; D is unclear. Material for sequencing was PBMCs or T cells enriched from blood (not recorded which). The TCR sequence derives from a woman between 18 and 29 years old who had recovered from COVID-19. The CDR3 DNA reads TGTGCCAGCAGCTATCTTACAGATACGCAGTATTTT. This sequence encodes CASSYLTDTQYF.